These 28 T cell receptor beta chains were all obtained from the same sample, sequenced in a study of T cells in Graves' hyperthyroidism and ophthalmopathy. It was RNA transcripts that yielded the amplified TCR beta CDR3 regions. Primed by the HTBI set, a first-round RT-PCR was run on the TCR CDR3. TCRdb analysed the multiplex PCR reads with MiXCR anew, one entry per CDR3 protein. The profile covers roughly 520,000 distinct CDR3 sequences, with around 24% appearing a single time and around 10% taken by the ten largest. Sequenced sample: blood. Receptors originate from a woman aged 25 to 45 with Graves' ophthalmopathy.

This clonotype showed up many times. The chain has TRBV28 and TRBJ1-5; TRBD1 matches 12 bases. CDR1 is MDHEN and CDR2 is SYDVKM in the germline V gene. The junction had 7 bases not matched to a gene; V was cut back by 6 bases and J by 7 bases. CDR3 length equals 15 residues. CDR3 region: CASSRGTGGSQPQHF. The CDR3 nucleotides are TGTGCCAGCAGCCGCGGGACAGGGGGCTCGCAGCCCCAGCATTTT.

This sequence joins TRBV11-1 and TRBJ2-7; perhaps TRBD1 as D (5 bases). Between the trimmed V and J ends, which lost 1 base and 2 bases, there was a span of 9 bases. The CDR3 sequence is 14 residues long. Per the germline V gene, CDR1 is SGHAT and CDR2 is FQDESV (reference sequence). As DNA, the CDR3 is TGTGCCAGCAGCTTAGTATCAGGGACCTACGAGCAGTACTTC. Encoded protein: CASSLVSGTYEQYF.

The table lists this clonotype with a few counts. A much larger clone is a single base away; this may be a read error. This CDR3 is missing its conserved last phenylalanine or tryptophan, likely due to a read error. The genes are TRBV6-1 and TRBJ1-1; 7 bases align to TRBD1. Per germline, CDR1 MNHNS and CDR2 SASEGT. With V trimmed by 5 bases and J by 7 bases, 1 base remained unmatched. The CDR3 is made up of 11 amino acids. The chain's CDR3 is CASSRDSEAFY. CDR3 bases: TGTGCCAGCAGTAGGGACAGTGAAGCTTTCTAT.

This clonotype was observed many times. In DNA, the CDR3 is TGTGCCAGCAGCTTATCCCTGGACTATGGCTACACCTTC. Residues: CASSLSLDYGYTF. This chain links TRBV7-9 with TRBJ1-2, with D uncertain. V was cut by 2 bases and J by 3 bases, with 7 bases left in between. Germline values: CDR1 SEHNR, CDR2 FQNEAQ (reference sequence). The CDR3 has 13 residues.

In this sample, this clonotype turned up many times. The CDR3 sequence is CASSYSQGYTEAFF. CDR3 nucleotides: TGTGCCAGCAGTTACTCACAGGGGTACACTGAAGCTTTCTTT. The genes are TRBV6-5 and TRBJ1-1; 7 nucleotides agree with TRBD1. The CDR3 loop spans 14 amino acids. J lost 3 bases, V lost 0 bases, and 1 base had no gene match. The germline V gene encodes CDR1 MNHEY and CDR2 SVGAGI.

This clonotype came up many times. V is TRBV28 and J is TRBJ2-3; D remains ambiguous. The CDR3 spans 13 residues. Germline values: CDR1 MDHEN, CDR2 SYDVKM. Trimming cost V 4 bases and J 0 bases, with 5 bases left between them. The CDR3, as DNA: TGTGCCAGCAGTTGGCAAAGCACAGATACGCAGTATTTT. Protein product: CASSWQSTDTQYF.

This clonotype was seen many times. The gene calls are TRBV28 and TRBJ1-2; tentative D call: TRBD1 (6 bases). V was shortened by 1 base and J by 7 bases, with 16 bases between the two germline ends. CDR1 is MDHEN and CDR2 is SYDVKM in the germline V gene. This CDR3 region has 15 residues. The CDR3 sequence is CASSLSGGLLVGYTF. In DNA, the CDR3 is TGTGCCAGCAGTTTATCCGGGGGGCTCCTCGTTGGCTACACCTTC.

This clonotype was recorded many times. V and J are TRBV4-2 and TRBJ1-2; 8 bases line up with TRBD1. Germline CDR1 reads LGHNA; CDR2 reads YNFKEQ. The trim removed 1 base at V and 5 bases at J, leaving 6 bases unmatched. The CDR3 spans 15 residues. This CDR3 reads CASSQVGQGSYGYTF. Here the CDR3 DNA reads TGTGCCAGCAGCCAAGTTGGACAGGGTTCGTATGGCTACACCTTC.

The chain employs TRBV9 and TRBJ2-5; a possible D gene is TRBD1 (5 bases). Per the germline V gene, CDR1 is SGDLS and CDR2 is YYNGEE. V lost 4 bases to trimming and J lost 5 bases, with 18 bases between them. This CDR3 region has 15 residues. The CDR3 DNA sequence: TGTGCCAGCAGCCCTTACTCGGACATGCGGGAGACCCAGTACTTC. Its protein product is CASSPYSDMRETQYF.

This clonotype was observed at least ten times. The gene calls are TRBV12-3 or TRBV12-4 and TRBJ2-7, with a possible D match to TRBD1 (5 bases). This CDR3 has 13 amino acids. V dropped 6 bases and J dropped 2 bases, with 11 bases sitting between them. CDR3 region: CASRADSAYEQYF. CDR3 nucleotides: TGTGCCAGCAGGGCCGACAGTGCCTACGAGCAGTACTTC.

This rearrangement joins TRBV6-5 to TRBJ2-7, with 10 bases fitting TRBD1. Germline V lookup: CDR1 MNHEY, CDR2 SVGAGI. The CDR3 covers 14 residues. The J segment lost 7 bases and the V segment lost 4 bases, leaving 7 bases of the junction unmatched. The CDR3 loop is CASSFDRGPREQYF. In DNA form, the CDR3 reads TGTGCCAGCAGTTTCGACAGGGGGCCAAGGGAGCAGTACTTC.

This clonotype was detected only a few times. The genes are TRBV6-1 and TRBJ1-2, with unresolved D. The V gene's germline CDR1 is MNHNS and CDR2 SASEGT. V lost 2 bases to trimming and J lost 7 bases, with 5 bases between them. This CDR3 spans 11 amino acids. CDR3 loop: CASSEWVGYTF. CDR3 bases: TGTGCCAGCAGTGAATGGGTTGGCTACACCTTC.

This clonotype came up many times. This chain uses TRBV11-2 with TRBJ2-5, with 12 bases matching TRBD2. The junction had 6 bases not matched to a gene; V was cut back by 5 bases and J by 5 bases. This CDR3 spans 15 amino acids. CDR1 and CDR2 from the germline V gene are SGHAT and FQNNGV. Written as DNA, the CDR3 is TGTGCCAGCAGCCCCCGACTAGCGGGGGAGGAGACCCAGTACTTC. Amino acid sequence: CASSPRLAGEETQYF.

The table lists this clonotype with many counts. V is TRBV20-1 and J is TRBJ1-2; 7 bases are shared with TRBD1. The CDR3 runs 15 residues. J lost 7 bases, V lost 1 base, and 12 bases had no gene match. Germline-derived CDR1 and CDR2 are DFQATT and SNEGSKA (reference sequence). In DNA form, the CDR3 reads TGCAGTGCTAGAGTCCCCTTGCAGGGGGTCTCTGGCTACACCTTC. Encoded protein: CSARVPLQGVSGYTF.

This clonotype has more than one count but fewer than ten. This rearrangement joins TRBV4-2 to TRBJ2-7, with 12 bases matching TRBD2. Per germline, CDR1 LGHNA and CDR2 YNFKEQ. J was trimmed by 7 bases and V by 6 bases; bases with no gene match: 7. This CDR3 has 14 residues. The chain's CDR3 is CASSPTSGGDEQYF. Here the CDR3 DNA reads TGTGCCAGCAGTCCGACTAGCGGGGGAGATGAGCAGTACTTC.

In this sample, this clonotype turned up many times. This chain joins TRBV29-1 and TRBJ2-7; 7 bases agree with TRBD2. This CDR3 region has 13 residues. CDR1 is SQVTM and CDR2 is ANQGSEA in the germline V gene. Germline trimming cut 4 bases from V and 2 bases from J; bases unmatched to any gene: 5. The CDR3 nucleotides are TGCAGCGTTGGTGGCGGGGGACCCTACGAGCAGTACTTC. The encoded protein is CSVGGGGPYEQYF.

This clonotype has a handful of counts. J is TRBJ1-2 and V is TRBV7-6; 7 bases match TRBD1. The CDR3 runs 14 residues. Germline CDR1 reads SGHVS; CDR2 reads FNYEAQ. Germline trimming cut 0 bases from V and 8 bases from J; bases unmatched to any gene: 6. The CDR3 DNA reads TGTGCCAGCAGCTTAGCTACAGGGGCGGGCGGCTACACCTTC. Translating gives CASSLATGAGGYTF. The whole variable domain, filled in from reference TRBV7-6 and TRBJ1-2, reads GAGVSQSPRYKVTKRGQDVALRCDPISGHVSLYWYRQALGQGPEFLTYFNYEAQQDKSGLPNDRFSAERPEGSISTLTIQRTEQRDSAMYRCASSLATGAGGYTFGSGTRLTVV.

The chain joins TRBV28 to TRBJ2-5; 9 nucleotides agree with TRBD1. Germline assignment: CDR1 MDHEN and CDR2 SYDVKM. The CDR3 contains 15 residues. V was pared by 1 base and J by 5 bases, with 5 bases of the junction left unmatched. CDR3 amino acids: CASSLLGTGTETQYF. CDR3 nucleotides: TGTGCCAGCAGTTTATTAGGGACAGGGACGGAGACCCAGTACTTC. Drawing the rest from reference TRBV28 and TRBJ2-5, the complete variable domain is DVKVTQSSRYLVKRTGEKVFLECVQDMDHENMFWYRQDPGLGLRLIYFSYDVKMKEKGDIPEGYSVSREKKERFSLILESASTNQTSMYLCASSLLGTGTETQYFGPGTRLLVL.

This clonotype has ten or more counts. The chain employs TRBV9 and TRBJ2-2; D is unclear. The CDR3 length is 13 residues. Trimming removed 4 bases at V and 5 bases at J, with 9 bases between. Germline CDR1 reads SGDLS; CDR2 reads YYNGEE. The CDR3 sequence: CASSLEGTGELFF. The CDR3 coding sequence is TGTGCCAGCAGCCTGGAAGGGACCGGGGAGCTGTTTTTT.

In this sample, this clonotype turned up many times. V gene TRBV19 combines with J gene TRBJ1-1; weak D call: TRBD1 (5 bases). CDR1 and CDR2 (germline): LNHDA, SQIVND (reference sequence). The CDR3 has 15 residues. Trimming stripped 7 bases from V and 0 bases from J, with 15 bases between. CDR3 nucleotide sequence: TGTGCCAGTACCCACCTGGGACGGCTGAACACTGAAGCTTTCTTT. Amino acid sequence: CASTHLGRLNTEAFF.

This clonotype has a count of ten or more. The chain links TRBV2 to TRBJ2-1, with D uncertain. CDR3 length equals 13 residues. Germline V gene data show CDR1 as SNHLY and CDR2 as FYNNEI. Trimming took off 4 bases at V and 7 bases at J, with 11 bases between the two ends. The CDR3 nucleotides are TGTGCCAGCAGTGGGCTAGACGGTAATGAGCAGTTCTTC. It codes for CASSGLDGNEQFF.

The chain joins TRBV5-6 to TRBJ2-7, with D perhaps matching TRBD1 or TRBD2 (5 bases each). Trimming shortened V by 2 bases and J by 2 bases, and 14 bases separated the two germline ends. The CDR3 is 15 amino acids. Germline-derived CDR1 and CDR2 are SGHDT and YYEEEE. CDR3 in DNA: TGTGCCAGCAGCTTATCCCGGGACGCTACCTACGAGCAGTACTTC. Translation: CASSLSRDATYEQYF.

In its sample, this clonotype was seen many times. CDR3 sequence: CATSDLQGAEETQYF. CDR3 coding DNA: TGTGCCACCAGTGACCTGCAGGGGGCTGAAGAGACCCAGTACTTC. The V gene is TRBV24-1, the J gene TRBJ2-5; 8 positions agree with TRBD1. J was trimmed by 3 bases and V by 4 bases; bases with no gene match: 6. The CDR3 is 15 residues long. The germline CDR1 and CDR2 sequences are KGHDR and SFDVKD.

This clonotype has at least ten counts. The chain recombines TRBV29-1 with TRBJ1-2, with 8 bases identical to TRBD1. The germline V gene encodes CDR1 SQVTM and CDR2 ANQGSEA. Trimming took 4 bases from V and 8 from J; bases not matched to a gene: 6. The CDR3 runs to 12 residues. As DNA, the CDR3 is TGCAGCGTTGGGGCAGGGGGCCAAGGCTACACCTTC. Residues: CSVGAGGQGYTF.

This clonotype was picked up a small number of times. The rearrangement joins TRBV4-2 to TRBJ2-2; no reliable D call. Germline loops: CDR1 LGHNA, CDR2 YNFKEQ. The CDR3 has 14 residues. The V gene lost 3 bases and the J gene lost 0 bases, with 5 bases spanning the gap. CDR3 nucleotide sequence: TGTGCCAGCAGCCAGCGGACGAACACCGGGGAGCTGTTTTTT. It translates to CASSQRTNTGELFF.

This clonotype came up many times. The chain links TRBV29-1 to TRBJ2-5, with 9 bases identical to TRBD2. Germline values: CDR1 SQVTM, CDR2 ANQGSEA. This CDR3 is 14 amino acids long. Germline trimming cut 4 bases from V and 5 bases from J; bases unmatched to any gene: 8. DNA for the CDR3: TGCAGCGTTGGGCCTAGCGGGGCGTACGAGACCCAGTACTTC. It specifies CSVGPSGAYETQYF.

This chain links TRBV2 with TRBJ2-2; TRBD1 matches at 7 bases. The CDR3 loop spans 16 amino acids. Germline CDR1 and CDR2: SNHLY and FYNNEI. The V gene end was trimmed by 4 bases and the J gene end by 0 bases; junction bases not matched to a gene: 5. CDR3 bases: TGTGCCAGCAGTGGAGGACAGGCCCCGAACACCGGGGAGCTGTTTTTT. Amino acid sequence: CASSGGQAPNTGELFF.

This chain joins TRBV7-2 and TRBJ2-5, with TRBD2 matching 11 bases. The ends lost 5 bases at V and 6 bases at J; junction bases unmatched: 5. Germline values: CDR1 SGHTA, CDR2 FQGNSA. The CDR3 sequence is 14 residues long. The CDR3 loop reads CASSTTSGIKTQYF. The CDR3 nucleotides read TGTGCCAGCAGCACGACTAGCGGGATAAAGACCCAGTACTTC.